Listed here are 8 T cell receptor beta chains from one sample, sequenced in a study of neurological immune-mediated disorders (dated by TCRdb to about 2019). Library preparation was by 5' RACE. Reads for this sample came from an Illumina HiSeq 2500. The public reads were reprocessed in TCRdb via fastp at Q25 and MiXCR, keeping in-frame beta chains. CDR3 protein duplicates are merged, each entry listing the most common genes and DNA. This sample is represented by about 50,000 distinct CDR3 sequences; around 3.3% of them were singletons. Clones ranked in the top ten supply about 6% of the sample. The material sequenced was PBMCs. All receptors come from a man aged 40-49 years with multiple sclerosis.

This clonotype occurred many times. The V gene is TRBV12-3 or TRBV12-4, the J gene TRBJ1-4, with D perhaps matching TRBD1 (5 bases). This CDR3 has 16 residues. V was trimmed by 6 bases and J by 7 bases, leaving 21 bases between them. The CDR3 spells CASSPRGTTVIEKLFF. For the CDR3, the DNA is TGTGCCAGCAGCCCCCGGGGGACGACAGTGATTGAAAAACTGTTTTTT.

The V call is TRBV6-5, the J call TRBJ1-2, with D perhaps TRBD1 (5 bases). The CDR3 runs to 15 residues. V was trimmed by 8 bases and J by 8 bases, leaving 24 bases between them. In germline, CDR1 is MNHEY, CDR2 SVGAGI. The CDR3 spells CASSTGGMGSGGYTF. Written as DNA, the CDR3 is TGTGCCAGCTCCACGGGGGGGATGGGAAGCGGAGGCTACACCTTC.

A word on this clonotype: A much larger clone differs by one base, so this may be a read error. The chain has TRBV27 and TRBJ1-5; D is possibly TRBD1 (5 bases). Germline V gene data show CDR1 as MNHEY and CDR2 as SMNVEV (reference sequence). Deletions cut 6 bases from V and 4 bases from J, with 16 bases between. This CDR3 region has 15 residues. The CDR3 DNA is TGTGCCAGCAGAAAAACGGGAAAGGGGAATCAGCCCCAGCATTTT. This codes for CASRKTGKGNQPQHF.

This clonotype was detected many times. The rearrangement uses TRBV9 and TRBJ1-6; no firm D call. V gave up 2 bases and J gave up 7 bases, with 10 bases separating them. Germline V gene sequence: CDR1 SGDLS, CDR2 YYNGEE. CDR3 size: 14 residues. CDR3 in amino acids: CASSVEGSNSPLHF. The CDR3 nucleotides read TGTGCCAGCAGCGTGGAGGGCTCAAATTCACCCCTCCACTTT. The whole variable domain, remainder taken from reference TRBV9 and TRBJ1-6, is DSGVTQTPKHLITATGQRVTLRCSPRSGDLSVYWYQQSLDQGLQFLIQYYNGEERAKGNILERFSAQQFPDLHSELNLSSLELGDSALYFCASSVEGSNSPLHFGNGTRLTVT.

This clonotype was observed many times. The chain combines TRBV28 with TRBJ1-2, with 7 nucleotides matching TRBD1. Germline V gives CDR1 MDHEN, CDR2 SYDVKM. J gave up 3 bases and V 2 bases, and 6 bases lay outside the gene matches. The CDR3 covers 15 residues. The CDR3 is CASSLRTGEYYGYTF. The CDR3 DNA reads TGTGCCAGCAGTTTAAGGACAGGCGAATACTATGGCTACACCTTC.

This clonotype was counted ten times or more. The genes are TRBV7-9 and TRBJ2-2; D gene ambiguous. Trimming cost V 1 base and J 8 bases, with 8 bases left between them. This CDR3 is 13 amino acids long. CDR1 and CDR2 from the germline V gene are SEHNR and FQNEAQ (reference sequence). CDR3 loop: CASSLGGTGELFF. The CDR3 bases are TGTGCCAGCAGCTTAGGAGGAACGGGGGAGCTGTTTTTT.

This clonotype was detected once. The chain joins TRBV7-6 to TRBJ2-2; either TRBD1 or TRBD2 may supply D (7 bases each). The CDR3 covers 16 residues. Deletions cut 8 bases from V and 0 bases from J, with 16 bases between. Germline V lookup: CDR1 SGHVS, CDR2 FNYEAQ. CDR3 coding DNA: TGTGCCAGCGGAGAGGGGGGGACAGCGAACACCGGGGAGCTGTTTTTT. Translating gives CASGEGGTANTGELFF.

The sample holds many counts of this clonotype. This chain connects TRBV4-2 to TRBJ2-3; 9 bases line up with TRBD1. CDR1 is LGHNA, CDR2 YNFKEQ, per germline. The CDR3 consists of 14 residues. V was pared by 3 bases and J by 5 bases, with 3 bases of the junction left unmatched. CDR3 DNA: TGTGCCAGCAGCCAGGGACAGGGAGGAGATACGCAGTATTTT. Protein: CASSQGQGGDTQYF.